Listed below are T cell receptor beta chains from one sample, sequenced in a study of cytomegalovirus exposure and HLA in healthy donors. Produced via immunoSEQ multiplex PCR; TCRdb's table is partial and in-frame only. Its table lists just over 200,000 clones. The source material was PBMCs. These TCRs come from a girl aged 2-10 years in good health and CMV-seropositive. CDR3s include the opening cysteine and the closing phenylalanine or tryptophan.

CDR3 length: 16
V gene: TRBV30
J gene: TRBJ1-2
CDR3 protein: CAWRTVQGRSNYGYTF

CDR3 length: 13
V gene: TRBV27
J gene: TRBJ1-4
CDR3 protein: CASSPREGEKLFF

CDR3 length: 15
V gene: TRBV7-7
J gene: TRBJ2-2
CDR3 protein: CASSVGQGNTGELFF

CDR3 length: 16
V gene: TRBV27
J gene: TRBJ2-3
CDR3 protein: CASSNTQGIGTDTQYF

CDR3 length: 14
V gene: TRBV30
J gene: TRBJ2-7
CDR3 protein: CAWMGGDSPYEQYF

CDR3 length: 24
V gene: TRBV5-1
J gene: TRBJ2-5
CDR3 protein: CASSLAGLAGGPISPELVSGTQYF

CDR3 length: 14
V gene: TRBV5-6
J gene: TRBJ2-3
CDR3 protein: CASSLGLATDTQYF

CDR3 length: 13
V gene: TRBV7-8
J gene: TRBJ2-1
CDR3 protein: CASSFSLYNEQFF

CDR3 length: 14
V gene: TRBV28
J gene: TRBJ1-3
CDR3 protein: CASSNQGSGNTIYF

CDR3 length: 17
V gene: TRBV7-9
J gene: TRBJ2-1
CDR3 protein: CASSQTSGSLSYNEQFF

CDR3 length: 21
V gene: TRBV27
J gene: TRBJ2-1
CDR3 protein: CASSSHATGLAGPRTYNEQFF

CDR3 length: 19
V gene: TRBV4-2
J gene: TRBJ2-3
CDR3 protein: CASSQDESGGPLIGDTQYF

CDR3 length: 14
V gene: TRBV9
J gene: TRBJ2-7
CDR3 protein: CASSALAGVGEQYF

CDR3 length: 14
V gene: TRBV7-2
J gene: TRBJ2-2
CDR3 protein: CASSLGLAVGGLFF

CDR3 length: 14
V gene: TRBV29-1
J gene: TRBJ2-5
CDR3 protein: CSVDAGTEKETQYF

CDR3 length: 13
V gene: TRBV5-6
J gene: TRBJ1-1
CDR3 protein: CASSTALNTEAFF

CDR3 length: 15
V gene: TRBV11-2
J gene: TRBJ2-7
CDR3 protein: CASSLVGTEPYEQYF

CDR3 length: 15
V gene: TRBV11-2
J gene: TRBJ2-7
CDR3 protein: CASSPLAMSRYEQYF

CDR3 length: 15
V gene: TRBV10-3
J gene: TRBJ2-7
CDR3 protein: CAISEAQGGPYEQYF

CDR3 length: 15
V gene: TRBV18
J gene: TRBJ1-1
CDR3 protein: CASSPRTTENTEAFF

CDR3 length: 15
V gene: TRBV5-1
J gene: TRBJ2-1
CDR3 protein: CASSLRLAGLNEQFF

CDR3 length: 12
V gene: TRBV19
J gene: TRBJ1-5
CDR3 protein: CASSIPRQPQHF

CDR3 length: 12
V gene: TRBV25-1
J gene: TRBJ2-1
CDR3 protein: CASSDPYKEQFF

CDR3 length: 13
V gene: TRBV29-1
J gene: TRBJ2-5
CDR3 protein: CSAGEQGAQTQYF

CDR3 length: 14
V gene: TRBV6-1
J gene: TRBJ2-7
CDR3 protein: CAAVPGTGVHEQYF

CDR3 length: 15
V gene: TRBV5-6
J gene: TRBJ2-7
CDR3 protein: CASSYTTGTAYEQYF

CDR3 length: 16
V gene: TRBV2
J gene: TRBJ2-1
CDR3 protein: CASSDLPGELTTEQFF

CDR3 length: 13
V gene: TRBV11-2
J gene: TRBJ2-7
CDR3 protein: CASSFGGSYEQYF

CDR3 length: 20
V gene: TRBV19
J gene: TRBJ2-1
CDR3 protein: CASRPIPGTSGLSSYNEQFF

CDR3 length: 17
V gene: TRBV30
J gene: TRBJ2-1
CDR3 protein: CAWSTIRGQHLSNEQFF

CDR3 length: 13
V gene: TRBV6-5
J gene: TRBJ1-1
CDR3 protein: CASSYRGNTEAFF

CDR3 length: 11
V gene: TRBV7-9
J gene: TRBJ2-6
CDR3 protein: CASSLPDVLTF

CDR3 length: 16
V gene: TRBV11-2
J gene: TRBJ1-2
CDR3 protein: CASSADPGGRAYGYTF

CDR3 length: 15
V gene: TRBV9
J gene: TRBJ2-7
CDR3 protein: CASSVGNSAGDEQYF

CDR3 length: 13
V gene: TRBV25-1
J gene: TRBJ1-2
CDR3 protein: CASSVDRAEGYTF

CDR3 length: 14
V gene: TRBV9
J gene: TRBJ1-2
CDR3 protein: CASSVDSAQYGYTF

CDR3 length: 14
V gene: TRBV10-2
J gene: TRBJ2-7
CDR3 protein: CASSDSGSPYEQYF

CDR3 length: 17
V gene: TRBV13
J gene: TRBJ2-2
CDR3 protein: CASSLGGTSGPWGELFF

CDR3 length: 15
V gene: TRBV10-3
J gene: TRBJ2-1
CDR3 protein: CAISESSGQDNEQFF

CDR3 length: 12
V gene: TRBV15
J gene: TRBJ1-4
CDR3 protein: CATTGTDEKLFF

CDR3 length: 13
V gene: TRBV19
J gene: TRBJ2-3
CDR3 protein: CASSDASRGTQYF

CDR3 length: 14
V gene: TRBV28
J gene: TRBJ1-4
CDR3 protein: CASSLGQGFGKLFF

CDR3 length: 15
V gene: TRBV7-9
J gene: TRBJ1-1
CDR3 protein: CASSFLRQGNTEAFF

CDR3 length: 15
V gene: TRBV6-5
J gene: TRBJ1-6
CDR3 protein: CASSYSSRRDSPLHF

CDR3 length: 17
V gene: TRBV12-2
J gene: TRBJ2-7
CDR3 protein: CASRPRPLSLCSYEQYF

CDR3 length: 13
V gene: TRBV7-9
J gene: TRBJ2-3
CDR3 protein: CASTSVGEDTQYF

CDR3 length: 14
V gene: TRBV2
J gene: TRBJ1-2
CDR3 protein: CASFSTASNYGYTF

CDR3 length: 15
V gene: TRBV19
J gene: TRBJ2-2
CDR3 protein: CASRGGNFNTGELFF

CDR3 length: 15
V gene: TRBV4-1
J gene: TRBJ2-7
CDR3 protein: CASSRVLGSGYEQYF

CDR3 length: 17
V gene: TRBV18
J gene: TRBJ2-3
CDR3 protein: CASSPPPGLAGSDTQYF

CDR3 length: 15
V gene: TRBV28
J gene: TRBJ2-4
CDR3 protein: CASRRDRGSKNIQYF

CDR3 length: 15
V gene: TRBV2
J gene: TRBJ2-3
CDR3 protein: CASNNWGGDTDTQYF

CDR3 length: 15
V gene: TRBV28
J gene: TRBJ1-2
CDR3 protein: CASSGVTETNYGYTF

CDR3 length: 15
V gene: TRBV28
J gene: TRBJ2-5
CDR3 protein: CASSTSGRGQETQYF

CDR3 length: 15
V gene: TRBV5-1
J gene: TRBJ2-3
CDR3 protein: CASSLNSGATDTQYF

CDR3 length: 14
V gene: TRBV29-1
J gene: TRBJ1-2
CDR3 protein: CSVDREGRSYGYTF

CDR3 length: 17
V gene: TRBV4-1
J gene: TRBJ2-7
CDR3 protein: CASSQVAGTSGIYEQYF

CDR3 length: 14
V gene: TRBV7-9
J gene: TRBJ2-7
CDR3 protein: CASSGQANSYEQYF

CDR3 length: 14
V gene: TRBV5-1
J gene: TRBJ1-5
CDR3 protein: CASSLGSSNQPQHF